The present T cell receptor beta chain was sequenced within a study of T cell repertoires in cytomegalovirus infection. Study-level results: Individuals carrying CMV plus the relevant HLA were identified by cumulative frequency of public TCR beta families. Ex vivo responses were dominated by HLA-C-restricted CMV-specific TCR beta clonotypes.

As to this clonotype: As yet, its antigen is unknown.

TCRdb reprocessed the reads via MiXCR and lists one record per CDR3 protein. This sample has some 180,000 distinct CDR3 sequences, with roughly 17% found just once. The CDR3 has 16 amino acids. The germline gives CDR1 SGHTA, CDR2 FQGNSA. V lost 6 bases and J 7 bases, leaving 19 bases between the germline ends. This clonotype originated in a human donor in good health (CMV status not recorded). Some clones in this sample may be carry-over from other donors' samples. The chain uses TRBV7-2 and TRBJ1-6; maybe TRBD1 (5 bases). The specimen was CD8+ T cells from PBMCs. The CDR3 region is CASSRDRRSYNSPLHF. The CDR3 bases are TGTGCCAGCAGTCGGGACCGCCGAAGCTACAATTCACCCCTCCACTTT.